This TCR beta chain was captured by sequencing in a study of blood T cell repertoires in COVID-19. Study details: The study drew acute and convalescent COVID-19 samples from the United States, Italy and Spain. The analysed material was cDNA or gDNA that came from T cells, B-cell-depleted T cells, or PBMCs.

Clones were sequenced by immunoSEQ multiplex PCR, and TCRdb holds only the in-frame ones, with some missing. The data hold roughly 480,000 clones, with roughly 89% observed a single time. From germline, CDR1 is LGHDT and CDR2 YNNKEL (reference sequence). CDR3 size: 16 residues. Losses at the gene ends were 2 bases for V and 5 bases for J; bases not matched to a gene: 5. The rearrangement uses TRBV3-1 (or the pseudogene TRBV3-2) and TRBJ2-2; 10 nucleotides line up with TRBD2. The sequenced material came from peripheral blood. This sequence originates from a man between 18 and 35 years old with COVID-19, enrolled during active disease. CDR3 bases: TGTGCCAGCAGCCAAATAGCGGGGGGCGGAACCGGGGAGCTGTTTTTT. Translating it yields CASSQIAGGGTGELFF.